This T cell receptor beta chain was recovered during a study of shared clonotypes between healthy human individuals (dated by TCRdb to the early 2020s). A note on the overall study: A couple of women and three men aged 18 to 49 years were included in the cohort. For each donor, three plates each were used for CD4 naive and CD4 memory, two plates were used for CD8 naive, and one plate was used for CD8 memory. The study deeply sequenced blood TCR repertoires of about 5 healthy adults to estimate repertoire size and the extent of clonotype sharing between individuals. To increase sequencing depth and limit assay-specific biases, different laboratories used diverse techniques to prepare libraries and sequence TCR repertoires. Each donor's leukapheresis produced roughly between roughly 0.9 and 8.9 billion PBMCs.

On the study overall, not on this receptor specifically: Rarefaction of sorted-subset datasets indicated incomplete sequencing despite the large sequencing depth. Because the study included a small number of donors, the genetic and exposure-history diversity represented was limited. Larger estimated clonotype richness was generally found for naive subsets than for memory subsets. Pairwise subsampling led to the expectation that sequencing depth would affect the degree of clonotype sharing among donors. Sampling was limited to blood, and TCR repertoires in tissue likely differ from TCR repertoires in blood. Clonotypes shared by all four sorted-subset donors showed higher generation probabilities than non-shared clonotypes. Sharing across four donors was observed for approximately 4.6% of naive CD4, around 3.5% of naive CD8, about 2.5% of memory CD4, and about 0.4% of memory CD8 clonotypes.

A remark on this clone: The clone's antigen remains unknown. No base-level quality is on record; no much larger clone is a single base apart.

CD8 naive samples were obtained by positive selection for CCR7 among CD45RO-negative cells, yielding a CD45RA+CCR7+ population from which TemRA cells were excluded. The donors were healthy, HIV-negative adults with no recently reported acute infections or vaccinations. Only Caucasian adults living in Nashville, Tennessee, USA were represented among the donors. Blood was collected by leukapheresis, and PBMCs were isolated by Ficoll-Histopaque density gradient centrifugation and then cryopreserved in liquid nitrogen vapor phase. Purity and quantity of every magnetically sorted T cell population were checked by analytical flow cytometry. Each sorted fraction had its genomic DNA isolated and then quantified by UV absorbance on a Nanodrop 2000c. From its cysteine to its phenylalanine, the CDR3 spans 16 amino acids. The kept DNA is CDR3 alone, 48 bases in frame from the first base. Here V drops 4 bases and J drops 7 bases, and the junction holds 11 bases not matched to any gene. The CDR1 and CDR2 encoded by the germline V gene are SGDLS and YYNGEE.

Using the deep immunoSEQ assay, multiplex PCR amplified TCR CDR3 regions from genomic DNA. Extracted genomic DNA from each cell subset was spread evenly across all wells of several immunoSEQ 96-well plates, with each plate serving as a replicate. Each replicate PCR for sorted subsets received about 180 ng genomic DNA, equal to about 29,000 T cell genomes. Purified libraries were measured with a Qubit 3.0 fluorometer, size-checked on a Bioanalyzer 2100, and measured again with the KAPA Library Quantification kit. Every immunoSEQ 96-well plate was sequenced on a dedicated single-read 150-cycle Illumina NextSeq 550 flow cell. The original methods were these. The immunoSEQ output contained only junctional sequences without quality scores, so filtering could not match that applied to full-length reads. To assign V/J genes and CDR3, sequences were annotated using PyIR, a Python wrapper for IgBLAST v1.9, with IMGT germline references. Any read was removed if the V/J assignment was weak (E-value above 1e-6), the CDR3 was missing, or the read contained stop codons, out-of-frame junctions, or ambiguous translated residues. V3J clonotypes were defined as sequences sharing an identical inferred V gene, J gene, and CDR3 amino acid sequence. Percentage overlap between repertoires was computed as shared unique clonotypes divided by the size of the smaller repertoire. Richness of each repertoire was evaluated using RTK rarefaction, the Chao1 estimator, and Recon v2.1 estimates of unobserved clonotypes. OLGA was used to compute generation probabilities for all TCRbeta clonotypes that the gDNA method yielded from a few donors. Not all clones reach the TCRdb copy of this immuneACCESS table, which keeps in-frame sequences only. Checked studies attribute under half of the gap to unresolved V genes and leave the rest unexplained. The V and J calls and clone size were taken over from that table, and D and trimming were inferred from the DNA. The sample table shows about 2 million clones, and approximately 94% are seen once. More than 0.95% of the sample rests with the top ten.

The sequence derives from a man aged 18 to 29 in good health. Sequencing was done on a sample of naive CD8+ T cells sorted from blood. Per the publication, the cell subset or site label means: CD45RA+CCR7+. The chain is assembled from TRBV9 and TRBJ1-4, with 9 central nucleotides matching TRBD1. The CDR3 region reads CASSTQTGTGIEKLFF. The base sequence is TGTGCCAGCAGCACCCAGACCGGGACAGGGATTGAAAAACTGTTTTTT.